The next 19 T cell receptor beta chains were all read from a single sample in a study of CD8+CD57+ T cells in acquired aplastic anemia. For CDR3 and TCR beta VDJ profiling, genomic DNA was the template used. Each CDR3 protein gets one entry after TCRdb re-called the reads with MiXCR. The top ten hold around 45% of the sample, which has fewer than 200,000 distinct CDR3 sequences, 71% seen once. Sequencing was done on patients that had shown CD8+CD57+ cell expansion by flow cytometry. The source material was sorted CD4+, CD8+, or CD8+CD57+ T cells (not recorded which) from PBMCs. These receptors were obtained from a human donor with aplastic anemia.

Turning to this clonotype: At one of its ends the junction is not consistent with the germline gene, which may arise from a read error. This sequence joins TRBV29-1 and TRBJ1-2, with a possible D match to TRBD1 (5 bases). The germline V gene has CDR1 SQVTM and CDR2 ANQGSEA. The CDR3 contains 14 residues. The CDR3 region is CSVEVQGPLYGYTF. CDR3 coding DNA: TGCAGCGTGGAAGTTCAGGGACCCCTCTATGGCTACACCTTC.

The rearrangement links TRBV25-1 to TRBJ2-7, with 8 bases aligning to TRBD2. Unmatched junction bases numbered 13, after V lost 4 bases and J lost 5 bases. The CDR3 loop spans 16 amino acids. CDR1 and CDR2 from the germline V gene are MGHDK and SYGVNS. CDR3 in amino acids: CASSALTSDLNHEQYF. CDR3 bases: TGTGCCAGCAGTGCACTGACTAGCGACCTCAACCACGAGCAGTACTTC.

This chain joins TRBV7-6 and TRBJ2-7, with TRBD2 identical over 7 bases. Germline V gives CDR1 SGHVS, CDR2 FNYEAQ. The CDR3 length is 16 residues. V was clipped by 4 bases and J by 6 bases; unmatched bases: 15. CDR3 region: CASSSSRGGDVREQYF. The CDR3 bases are TGTGCCAGCAGCTCTAGCCGGGGAGGGGACGTTCGCGAGCAGTACTTC.

The chain has TRBV7-8 and TRBJ2-3; D is possibly TRBD2 (6 bases). CDR1 is SGHVS, CDR2 FQNEAQ, per germline. V dropped 6 bases and J dropped 4 bases, with 14 bases sitting between them. The CDR3 totals 14 residues. The CDR3 sequence is CASSSGGSADTQYF. CDR3 bases: TGTGCCAGCAGTTCCGGGGGATCGGCAGATACGCAGTATTTT.

This chain links TRBV12-3 or TRBV12-4 with TRBJ2-1; D unclear. This CDR3 contains 12 residues. V lost 3 bases and J 8 bases, leaving 8 bases between the germline ends. CDR3 in amino acids: CASSFMAHEQFF. The CDR3 region has the DNA TGTGCCAGCAGTTTTATGGCCCATGAGCAGTTCTTC.

This clonotype was seen only once. The chain joins TRBV9 to TRBJ2-1; D perhaps matches TRBD2 (5 bases). Germline CDR1 and CDR2: SGDLS and YYNGEE. The CDR3 runs 16 residues. The germline V and J ends were trimmed by 3 bases and 2 bases, with 15 bases remaining between them. This chain's CDR3 is CASSGLSVLPYNEQFF. CDR3 coding DNA: TGTGCCAGCAGCGGCCTTAGCGTACTACCCTACAATGAGCAGTTCTTC.

In DNA form, the CDR3 reads TGTGCCAGCAGCTCCAGGGACAGTCGCAGCTATGGCTACACCTTC. Translated: CASSSRDSRSYGYTF. The V call is TRBV25-1, the J call TRBJ1-2, with TRBD1 matching 7 bases. The CDR3 sequence is 15 residues long. V was clipped by 6 bases and J by 4 bases; unmatched bases: 11. Germline CDR1 and CDR2: MGHDK and SYGVNS.

The chain couples TRBV5-4 to TRBJ2-5; either TRBD1 or TRBD2 may fit D (5 bases each). From germline, CDR1 is SGHNT and CDR2 YYREEE (reference sequence). The length of the CDR3 is 14 residues. V was trimmed by 0 bases and J by 5 bases, leaving 11 bases between them. CDR3 region: CASSLEHEGETQYF. Here the CDR3 DNA reads TGTGCCAGCAGCTTGGAACACGAGGGGGAGACCCAGTACTTC.

The chain combines TRBV19 with TRBJ2-1, with 9 nucleotides matching TRBD1. Germline CDR1 reads LNHDA; CDR2 reads SQIVND (reference sequence). V lost 6 bases, J lost 8 bases, and 5 bases stayed unmatched. This CDR3 region has 13 residues. CDR3 sequence (DNA): TGTGCCAGTAGGGGGACAGGGCGGGATGAGCAGTTCTTC. Its translation: CASRGTGRDEQFF.

This clonotype was found a few times. CDR3 sequence reads: CASSEGAYTEAFF. CDR3 DNA: TGTGCCAGCAGTGAGGGGGCGTACACTGAAGCTTTCTTT. V usage is TRBV2 and J usage is TRBJ1-1; D possibly corresponds to TRBD1 (6 bases). The CDR3 has 13 residues. The germline gives CDR1 SNHLY, CDR2 FYNNEI. The germline V and J ends were trimmed by 3 bases and 3 bases, with 8 bases remaining between them.

The V call is TRBV7-2, the J call TRBJ2-7, with unresolved D. Germline CDR1 and CDR2: SGHTA and FQGNSA. This CDR3 spans 13 amino acids. Between the trimmed V and J ends, which lost 1 base and 5 bases, there was a span of 9 bases. The chain's CDR3 is CASSLGARDEQYF. As DNA, the CDR3 is TGTGCCAGCAGCTTAGGGGCCCGAGACGAGCAGTACTTC.

The chain uses TRBV7-9 and TRBJ2-3; 9 bases are shared with TRBD2. Germline trimming cut 3 bases from V and 4 bases from J; bases unmatched to any gene: 5. The germline V gene has CDR1 SEHNR and CDR2 FQNEAQ (reference sequence). CDR3 length: 15 residues. As DNA, the CDR3 is TGTGCCAGCAGCTTTGGGACTAGCTCGGCAGATACGCAGTATTTT. Translated, it gives CASSFGTSSADTQYF. The variable domain in full, with the rest retrieved from reference TRBV7-9 and TRBJ2-3, is DTGVSQNPRHKITKRGQNVTFRCDPISEHNRLYWYRQTLGQGPEFLTYFQNEAQLEKSRLLSDRFSAERPKGSFSTLEIQRTEQGDSAMYLCASSFGTSSADTQYFGPGTRLTVL.

J is TRBJ2-5 and V is TRBV10-1, with TRBD2 identical over 7 bases. With 5 bases clipped from V and 2 bases from J, the junction kept 8 bases outside the gene matches. There are 15 residues in the CDR3. From germline, CDR1 is WNHNN and CDR2 SYGVQD (reference sequence). DNA of the CDR3: TGCGCCAGCAGTACGCCGGGGGGAGGGCAAGAGACCCAGTACTTC. Amino acid sequence: CASSTPGGGQETQYF.

The table lists this clonotype with a few counts. The rearrangement uses TRBV2 and TRBJ2-3; 7 bases map to TRBD2. CDR1 and CDR2 from the germline V gene are SNHLY and FYNNEI. The CDR3 runs to 14 residues. Trimming took 6 bases from V and 1 from J; bases not matched to a gene: 4. CDR3 residues: CASSLLARTDTQYF. DNA of the CDR3: TGTGCCAGCAGCTTACTAGCGCGCACAGATACGCAGTATTTT.

The gene calls are TRBV10-2 and TRBJ2-1, with 7 bases lining up with TRBD2. The trim removed 7 bases at V and 10 bases at J, leaving 7 bases unmatched. CDR3 length: 12 amino acids. Germline V gene sequence: CDR1 WSHSY, CDR2 SAAADI. In DNA, the CDR3 is TGCGCCAGCACTATGGGGGGGTACGAGCAGTTCTTC. This sequence encodes CASTMGGYEQFF.

To note about this clonotype: Its ends do not fully match the called genes, so a read error is possible. The chain couples TRBV10-3 to TRBJ2-1, with D uncertain. Germline CDR1 and CDR2: ENHRY and SYGVKD. CDR3 length: 13 residues. The CDR3 sequence: CAISEPSHNEQFF. The CDR3 nucleotides are TGTGCCATCAGCGAGCCCTCCCACAATGAGCAGTTCTTC.

The table lists this clonotype with a few counts. The CDR3 nucleotides are TGTGCCAGCAGCTCGACAGGGGGCCTCAACACTGAAGCTTTCTTT. Translation: CASSSTGGLNTEAFF. The chain is built from TRBV7-3 and TRBJ1-1, with TRBD1 matching 10 bases. This CDR3 comprises 15 residues. V gave up 4 bases and J gave up 2 bases; unmatched junction bases: 4. CDR1 and CDR2 from the germline V gene are SGHTA and FQGTGA.

The chain combines TRBV20-1 with TRBJ2-7; D is ambiguous. There are 14 residues in the CDR3. The germline gives CDR1 DFQATT, CDR2 SNEGSKA (reference sequence). V was trimmed by 1 base and J by 4 bases, leaving 14 bases between them. As DNA, the CDR3 is TGCAGTGCTAGAGGGTTCAGGCTAGGGTACGAGCAGTACTTC. Translating gives CSARGFRLGYEQYF.

The J gene is TRBJ2-3, the V gene TRBV20-1, with D perhaps being TRBD1 or TRBD2 (5 bases each). V gave up 3 bases and J gave up 7 bases, with 23 bases separating them. Looked up from germline, CDR1 is DFQATT and CDR2 is SNEGSKA (reference sequence). This CDR3 has 16 residues. The CDR3 DNA follows: TGCAGTGCTAGTAGAGGGGAGACACGGCGTTCGCATACGCAGTATTTT. It codes for CSASRGETRRSHTQYF.